This T cell receptor (beta chain) was retrieved from a study of blood T cell repertoires in COVID-19. As for the study in general: Sites across the United States, Italy and Spain contributed samples from acute and convalescent COVID-19.

TCRdb keeps only in-frame clones here, not all; method: immunoSEQ multiplex PCR. The sample records around 130,000 clones, 75% to 90% being singletons. The CDR3 runs to 13 residues. Per the germline V gene, CDR1 is SEHNR and CDR2 is FQNEAQ (reference sequence). The V segment lost 1 base and the J segment 17 bases; nucleotides outside the gene matches: 8. The source of this sequence is a human donor in a cohort sampled during active COVID-19. The sample comprised peripheral blood. The chain joins TRBV7-9 to TRBJ1-6; 7 nucleotides match TRBD1. CDR3 sequence (DNA): TGTGCCAGCAGCTTAGAGGGGGGACAGCCCATCCACTTT. Its translation: CASSLEGGQPIHF.